This T cell receptor (beta chain) was recorded in a study of blood T cell repertoires in COVID-19. Method: immunoSEQ multiplex PCR; TCRdb's copy keeps in-frame clones and lacks some. This table holds fewer than 350,000 clones, about four fifths found once. The CDR3 is made up of 18 amino acids. CDR1 and CDR2 from the germline V gene are SGDLS and YYNGEE. V dropped 3 bases and J dropped 0 bases, with 18 bases sitting between them. The chain has TRBV9 and TRBJ2-2; a weak D match, TRBD1 (5 bases). The sequenced material came from peripheral blood. The receptor was isolated from a woman aged 55-70 years with active or convalescent COVID-19. The CDR3, as DNA: TGTGCCAGCAGCGGGCTTAGGGGCTCGCTTTCGAACACCGGGGAGCTGTTTTTT. This encodes CASSGLRGSLSNTGELFF.